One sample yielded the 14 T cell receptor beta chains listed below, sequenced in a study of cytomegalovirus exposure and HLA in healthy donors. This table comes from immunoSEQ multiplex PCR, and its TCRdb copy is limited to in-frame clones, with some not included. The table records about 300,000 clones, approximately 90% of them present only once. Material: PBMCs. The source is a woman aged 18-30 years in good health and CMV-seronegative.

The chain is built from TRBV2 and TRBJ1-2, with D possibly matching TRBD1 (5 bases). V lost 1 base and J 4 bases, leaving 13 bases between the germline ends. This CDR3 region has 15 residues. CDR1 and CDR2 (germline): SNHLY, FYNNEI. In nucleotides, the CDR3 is TGTGCCAGCAGTGAAGTTGGGGGGGTACCCTATGGCTACACCTTC. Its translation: CASSEVGGVPYGYTF.

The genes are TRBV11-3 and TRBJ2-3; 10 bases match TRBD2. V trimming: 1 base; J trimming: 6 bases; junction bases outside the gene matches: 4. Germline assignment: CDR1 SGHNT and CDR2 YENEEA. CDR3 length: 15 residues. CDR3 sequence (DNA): TGTGCCAGCAGCTTAGGTGCTAGCGGGAGTGATACGCAGTATTTT. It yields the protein CASSLGASGSDTQYF.

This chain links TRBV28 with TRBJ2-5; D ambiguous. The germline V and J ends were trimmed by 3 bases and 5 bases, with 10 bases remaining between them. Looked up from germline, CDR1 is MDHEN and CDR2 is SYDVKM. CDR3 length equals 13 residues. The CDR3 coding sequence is TGTGCCAGCAGTTTTAGCTGGTCGGAGACCCAGTACTTC. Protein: CASSFSWSETQYF.

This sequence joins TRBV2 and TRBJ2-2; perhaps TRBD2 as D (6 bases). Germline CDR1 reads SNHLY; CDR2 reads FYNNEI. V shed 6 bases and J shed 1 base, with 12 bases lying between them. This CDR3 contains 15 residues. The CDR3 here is CASRREALNTGELFF. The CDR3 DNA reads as TGTGCCAGCAGGAGGGAGGCTCTGAACACCGGGGAGCTGTTTTTT.

The CDR3 nucleotides read TGTGCTAGTGGCTCCCCTACAGGGGGCTACGACGAGCAGTACTTC. This sequence encodes CASGSPTGGYDEQYF. This chain links TRBV12-5 with TRBJ2-7; TRBD1 matches at 9 bases. In germline, CDR1 is LGHNT, CDR2 FRNRAP. This CDR3 is built from 15 residues. V lost 6 bases and J lost 5; bases outside the gene matches: 11.

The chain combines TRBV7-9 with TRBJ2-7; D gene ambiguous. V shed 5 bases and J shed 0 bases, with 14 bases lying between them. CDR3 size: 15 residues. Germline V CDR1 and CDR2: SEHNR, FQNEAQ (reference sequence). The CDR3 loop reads CASSPRQGRSYEQYF. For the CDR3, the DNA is TGTGCCAGCAGCCCCCGACAAGGCCGCTCCTACGAGCAGTACTTC.

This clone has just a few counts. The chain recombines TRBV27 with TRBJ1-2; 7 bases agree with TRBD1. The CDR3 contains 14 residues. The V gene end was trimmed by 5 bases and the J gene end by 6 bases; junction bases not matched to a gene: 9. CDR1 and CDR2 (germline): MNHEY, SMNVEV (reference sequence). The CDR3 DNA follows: TGTGCCAGCAGTCAACGACAGGGAAGTAATGGCTACACCTTC. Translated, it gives CASSQRQGSNGYTF.

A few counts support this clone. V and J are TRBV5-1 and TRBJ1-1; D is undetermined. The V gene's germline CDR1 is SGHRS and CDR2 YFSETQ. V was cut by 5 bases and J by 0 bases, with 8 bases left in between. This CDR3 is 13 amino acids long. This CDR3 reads CASSSQMNTEAFF. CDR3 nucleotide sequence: TGCGCCAGCAGTTCTCAGATGAACACTGAAGCTTTCTTT.

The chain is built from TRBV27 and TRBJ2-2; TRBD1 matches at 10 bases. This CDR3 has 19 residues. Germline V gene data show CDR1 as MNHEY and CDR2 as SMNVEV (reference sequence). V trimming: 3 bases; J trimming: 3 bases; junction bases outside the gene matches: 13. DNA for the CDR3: TGTGCCAGCAGTTTCATTCCCCGGGACAGGGGCTTGGACACCGGGGAGCTGTTTTTT. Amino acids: CASSFIPRDRGLDTGELFF.

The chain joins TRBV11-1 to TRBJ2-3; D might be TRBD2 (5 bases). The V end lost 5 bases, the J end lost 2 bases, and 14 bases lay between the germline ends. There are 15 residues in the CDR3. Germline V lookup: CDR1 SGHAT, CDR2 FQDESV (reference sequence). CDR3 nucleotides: TGTGCCAGCAGCCCGAAGGTGCGGGCCACAGATACGCAGTATTTT. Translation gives CASSPKVRATDTQYF.

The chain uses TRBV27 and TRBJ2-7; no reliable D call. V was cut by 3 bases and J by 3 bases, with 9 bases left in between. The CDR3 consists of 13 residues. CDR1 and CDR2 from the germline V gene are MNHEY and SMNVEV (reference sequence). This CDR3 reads CASSFQSGYEQYF. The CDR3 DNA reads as TGTGCCAGCAGTTTTCAGTCAGGCTACGAGCAGTACTTC.

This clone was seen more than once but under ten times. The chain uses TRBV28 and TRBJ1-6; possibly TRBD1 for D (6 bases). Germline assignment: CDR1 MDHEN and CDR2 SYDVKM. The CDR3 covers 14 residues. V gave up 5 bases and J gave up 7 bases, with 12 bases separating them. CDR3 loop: CASSLTGSNSPLHF. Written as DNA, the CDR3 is TGTGCCAGCAGTCTGACAGGTTCCAATTCACCCCTCCACTTT. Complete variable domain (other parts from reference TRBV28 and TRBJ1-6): DVKVTQSSRYLVKRTGEKVFLECVQDMDHENMFWYRQDPGLGLRLIYFSYDVKMKEKGDIPEGYSVSREKKERFSLILESASTNQTSMYLCASSLTGSNSPLHFGNGTRLTVT.

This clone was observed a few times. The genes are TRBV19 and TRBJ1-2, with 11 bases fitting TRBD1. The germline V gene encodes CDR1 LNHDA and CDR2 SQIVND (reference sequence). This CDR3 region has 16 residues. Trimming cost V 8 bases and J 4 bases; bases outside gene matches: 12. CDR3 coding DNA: TGTGCCAGTGATGATCCGGGACAGGGGGACCGCTATGGCTACACCTTC. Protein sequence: CASDDPGQGDRYGYTF.

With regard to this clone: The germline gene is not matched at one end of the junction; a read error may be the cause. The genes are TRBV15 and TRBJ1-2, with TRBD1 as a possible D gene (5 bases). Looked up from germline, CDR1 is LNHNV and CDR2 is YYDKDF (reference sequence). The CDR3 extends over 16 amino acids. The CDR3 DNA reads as TGTGCCGCCAGCAGAGACCGCTCCCAGGGCCTCTATGGCTACACCTTC. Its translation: CAASRDRSQGLYGYTF.